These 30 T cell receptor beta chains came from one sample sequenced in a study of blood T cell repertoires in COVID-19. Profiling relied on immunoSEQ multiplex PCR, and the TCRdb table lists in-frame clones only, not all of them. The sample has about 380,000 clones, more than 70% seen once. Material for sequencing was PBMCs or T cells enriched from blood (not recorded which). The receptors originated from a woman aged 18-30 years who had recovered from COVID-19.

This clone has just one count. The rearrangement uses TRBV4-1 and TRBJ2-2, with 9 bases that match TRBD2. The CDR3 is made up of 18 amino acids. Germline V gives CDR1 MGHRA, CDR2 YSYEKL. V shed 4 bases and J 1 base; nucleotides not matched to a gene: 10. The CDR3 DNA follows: TGCGCCAGCAGCCCCCTTGGGGTAGCGGGGGTGAACACCGGGGAGCTGTTTTTT. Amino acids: CASSPLGVAGVNTGELFF.

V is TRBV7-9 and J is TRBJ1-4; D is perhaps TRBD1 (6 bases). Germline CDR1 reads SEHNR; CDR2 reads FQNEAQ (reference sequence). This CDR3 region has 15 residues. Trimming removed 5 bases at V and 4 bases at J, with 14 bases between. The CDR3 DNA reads TGTGCCAGCAGCGAGCACAGGGCTTATAATGAAAAACTGTTTTTT. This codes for CASSEHRAYNEKLFF.

The CDR3 loop reads CAISESRGGAGNTIYF. In nucleotides, the CDR3 is TGTGCCATCAGTGAATCCAGGGGTGGGGCTGGAAACACCATATATTTT. V gene TRBV10-3 combines with J gene TRBJ1-3; D might be TRBD1 (6 bases). The CDR3 spans 16 residues. The V and J ends lost 3 bases and 2 bases respectively, with 14 bases between them. Germline CDR1 reads ENHRY; CDR2 reads SYGVKD.

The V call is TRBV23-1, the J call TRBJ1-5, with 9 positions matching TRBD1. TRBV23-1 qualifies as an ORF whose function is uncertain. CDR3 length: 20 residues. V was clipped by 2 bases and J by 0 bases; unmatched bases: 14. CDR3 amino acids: CASSQGPGQGTSFSNQPQHF. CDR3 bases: TGCGCCAGCAGTCAAGGGCCGGGACAGGGAACCTCCTTTAGCAATCAGCCCCAGCATTTT.

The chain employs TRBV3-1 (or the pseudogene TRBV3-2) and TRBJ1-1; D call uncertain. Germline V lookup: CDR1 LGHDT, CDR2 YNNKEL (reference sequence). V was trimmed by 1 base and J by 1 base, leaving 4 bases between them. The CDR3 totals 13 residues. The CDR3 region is CASSQVRNTEAFF. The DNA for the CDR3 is TGTGCCAGCAGCCAAGTCCGGAACACTGAAGCTTTCTTT.

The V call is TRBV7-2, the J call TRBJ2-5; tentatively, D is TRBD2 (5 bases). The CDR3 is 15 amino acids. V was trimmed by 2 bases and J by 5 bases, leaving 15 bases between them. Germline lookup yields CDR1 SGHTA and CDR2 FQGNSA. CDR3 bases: TGTGCCAGCAGCTTACAACTAGACGGTGTGGAGACCCAGTACTTC. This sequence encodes CASSLQLDGVETQYF.

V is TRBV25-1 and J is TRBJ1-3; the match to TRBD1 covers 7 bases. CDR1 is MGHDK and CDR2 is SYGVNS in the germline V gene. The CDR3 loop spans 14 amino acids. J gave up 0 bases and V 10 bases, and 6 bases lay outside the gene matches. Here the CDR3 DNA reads TGTGCCACCTCGGACAGGAGCTCTGGAAACACCATATATTTT. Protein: CATSDRSSGNTIYF. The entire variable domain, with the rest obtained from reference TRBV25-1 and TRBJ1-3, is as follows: EADIYQTPRYLVIGTGKKITLECSQTMGHDKMYWYQQDPGMELHLIHYSYGVNSTEKGDLSSESTVSRIRTEHFPLTLESARPSHTSQYLCATSDRSSGNTIYFGEGSWLTVV.

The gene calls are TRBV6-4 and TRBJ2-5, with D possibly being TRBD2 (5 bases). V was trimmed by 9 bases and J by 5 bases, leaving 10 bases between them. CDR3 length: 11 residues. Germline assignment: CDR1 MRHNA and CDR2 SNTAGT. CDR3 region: CARRTHETQYF. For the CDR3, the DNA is TGTGCCAGGAGGACTCATGAGACCCAGTACTTC.

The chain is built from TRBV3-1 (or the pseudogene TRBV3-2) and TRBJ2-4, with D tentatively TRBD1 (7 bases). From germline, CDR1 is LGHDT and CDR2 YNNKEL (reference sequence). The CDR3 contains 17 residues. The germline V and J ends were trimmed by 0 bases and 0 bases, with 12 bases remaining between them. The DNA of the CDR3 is TGTGCCAGCAGCCAAGAGGAGGGGGCCCTAGCCAAAAACATTCAGTACTTC. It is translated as CASSQEEGALAKNIQYF.

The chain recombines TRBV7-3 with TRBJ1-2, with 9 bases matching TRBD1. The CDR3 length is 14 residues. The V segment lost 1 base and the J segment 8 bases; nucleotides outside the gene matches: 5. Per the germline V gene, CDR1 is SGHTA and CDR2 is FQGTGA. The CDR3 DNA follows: TGTGCCAGCAGCTTAAAGGGACAGGGAGGCGGCTACACCTTC. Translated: CASSLKGQGGGYTF.

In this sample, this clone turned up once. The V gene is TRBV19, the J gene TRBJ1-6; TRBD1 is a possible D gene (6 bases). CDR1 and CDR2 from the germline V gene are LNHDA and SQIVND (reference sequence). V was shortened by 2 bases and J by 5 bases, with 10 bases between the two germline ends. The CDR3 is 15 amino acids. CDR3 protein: CASSIMDRDNSPLHF. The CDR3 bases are TGTGCCAGTAGTATAATGGACAGAGATAATTCACCCCTCCACTTT. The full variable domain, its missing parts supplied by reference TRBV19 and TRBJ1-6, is DGGITQSPKYLFRKEGQNVTLSCEQNLNHDAMYWYRQDPGQGLRLIYYSQIVNDFQKGDIAEGYSVSREKKESFPLTVTSAQKNPTAFYLCASSIMDRDNSPLHFGNGTRLTVT.

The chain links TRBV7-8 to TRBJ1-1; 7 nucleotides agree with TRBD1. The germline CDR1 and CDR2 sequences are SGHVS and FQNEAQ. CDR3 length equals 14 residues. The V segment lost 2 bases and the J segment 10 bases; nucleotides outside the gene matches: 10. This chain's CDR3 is CASSLRATGAGAFF. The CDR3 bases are TGTGCCAGCAGCTTACGAGCTACAGGGGCTGGAGCTTTCTTT. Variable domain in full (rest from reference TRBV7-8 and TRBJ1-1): GAGVSQSPRYKVAKRGQDVALRCDPISGHVSLFWYQQALGQGPEFLTYFQNEAQLDKSGLPSDRFFAERPEGSVSTLKIQRTQQEDSAVYLCASSLRATGAGAFFGQGTRLTVV.

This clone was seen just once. CDR3 DNA sequence: TGTGCCAGCAGCTTGGGTCGGACTAGCGGGGGCTACAATGAGCAGTTCTTC. Its translation: CASSLGRTSGGYNEQFF. The V call is TRBV5-4, the J call TRBJ2-1; 13 bases align to TRBD2. This CDR3 comprises 17 residues. Germline CDR1 SGHNT, CDR2 YYREEE (reference sequence). The ends lost 0 bases at V and 3 bases at J; junction bases unmatched: 3.

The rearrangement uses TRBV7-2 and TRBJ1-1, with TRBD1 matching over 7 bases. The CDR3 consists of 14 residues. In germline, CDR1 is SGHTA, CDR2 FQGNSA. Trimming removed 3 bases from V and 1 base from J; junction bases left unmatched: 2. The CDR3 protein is CASSFDRANTEAFF. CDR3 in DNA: TGTGCCAGCAGCTTTGACAGGGCGAACACTGAAGCTTTCTTT.

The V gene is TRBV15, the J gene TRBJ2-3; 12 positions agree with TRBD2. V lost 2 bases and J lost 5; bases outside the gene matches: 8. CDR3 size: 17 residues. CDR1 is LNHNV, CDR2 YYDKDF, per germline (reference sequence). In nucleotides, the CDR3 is TGTGCCACCAGCAGATCACTAGCGGGGGGCCAGGGAGATACGCAGTATTTT. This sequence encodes CATSRSLAGGQGDTQYF.

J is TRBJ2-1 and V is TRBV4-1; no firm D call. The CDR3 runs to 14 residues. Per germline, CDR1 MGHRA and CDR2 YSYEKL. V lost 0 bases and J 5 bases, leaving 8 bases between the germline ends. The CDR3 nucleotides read TGCGCCAGCAGCCAAGATCCCACAAACAATGAGCAGTTCTTC. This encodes CASSQDPTNNEQFF.

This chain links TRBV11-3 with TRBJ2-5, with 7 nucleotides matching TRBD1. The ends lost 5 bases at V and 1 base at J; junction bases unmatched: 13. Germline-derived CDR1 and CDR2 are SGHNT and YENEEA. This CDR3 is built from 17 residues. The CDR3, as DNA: TGTGCCAGCAGCCCCAGGGCTCCTGGACAGGCCCAAGAGACCCAGTACTTC. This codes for CASSPRAPGQAQETQYF.

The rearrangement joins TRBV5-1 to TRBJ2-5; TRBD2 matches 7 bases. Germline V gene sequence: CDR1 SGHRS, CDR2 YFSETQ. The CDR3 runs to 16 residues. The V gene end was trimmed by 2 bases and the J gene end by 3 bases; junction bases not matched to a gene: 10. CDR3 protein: CASSFRGLSGEETQYF. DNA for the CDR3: TGCGCCAGCAGCTTTAGGGGACTATCCGGGGAAGAGACCCAGTACTTC.

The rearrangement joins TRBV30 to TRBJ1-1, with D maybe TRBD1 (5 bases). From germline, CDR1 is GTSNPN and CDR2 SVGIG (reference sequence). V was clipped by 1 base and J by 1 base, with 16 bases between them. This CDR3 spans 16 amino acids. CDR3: CAWSARWDLRNTEAFF. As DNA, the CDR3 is TGTGCCTGGAGTGCTCGTTGGGACTTAAGGAACACTGAAGCTTTCTTT.

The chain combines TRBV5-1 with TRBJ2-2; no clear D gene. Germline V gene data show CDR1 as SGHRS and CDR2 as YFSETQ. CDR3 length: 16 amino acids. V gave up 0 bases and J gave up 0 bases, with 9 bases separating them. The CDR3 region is CASSLAPTSNTGELFF. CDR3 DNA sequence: TGCGCCAGCAGCTTGGCCCCTACGTCGAACACCGGGGAGCTGTTTTTT.

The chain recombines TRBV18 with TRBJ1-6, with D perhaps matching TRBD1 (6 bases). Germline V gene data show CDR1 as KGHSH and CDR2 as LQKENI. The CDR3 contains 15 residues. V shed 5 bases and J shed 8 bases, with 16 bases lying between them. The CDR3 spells CASSLSDRRDSPLHF. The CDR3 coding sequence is TGTGCCAGCTCATTGTCCGACAGGCGAGATTCACCCCTCCACTTT.

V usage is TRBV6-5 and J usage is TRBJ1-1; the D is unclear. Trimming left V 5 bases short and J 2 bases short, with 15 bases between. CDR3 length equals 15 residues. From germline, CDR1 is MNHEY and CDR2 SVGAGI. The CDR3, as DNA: TGTGCCAGCAGTCGACCCGGGTCCTTCAACACTGAAGCTTTCTTT. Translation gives CASSRPGSFNTEAFF.

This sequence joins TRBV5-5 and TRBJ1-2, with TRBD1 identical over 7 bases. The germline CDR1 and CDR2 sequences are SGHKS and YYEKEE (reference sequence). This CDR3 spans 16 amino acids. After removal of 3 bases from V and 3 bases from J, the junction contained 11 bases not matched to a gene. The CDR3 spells CASSSTYRDRYYGYTF. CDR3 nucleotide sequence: TGTGCCAGCAGCTCCACATACCGGGACAGATACTATGGCTACACCTTC.

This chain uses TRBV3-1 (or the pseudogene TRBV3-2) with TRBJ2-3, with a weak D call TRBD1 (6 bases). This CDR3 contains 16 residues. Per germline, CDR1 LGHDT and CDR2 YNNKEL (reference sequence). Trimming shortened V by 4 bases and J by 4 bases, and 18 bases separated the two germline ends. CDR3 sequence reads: CASSRLAGAQADTQYF. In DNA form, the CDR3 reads TGTGCCAGCAGCCGTTTGGCAGGGGCACAAGCAGATACGCAGTATTTT.

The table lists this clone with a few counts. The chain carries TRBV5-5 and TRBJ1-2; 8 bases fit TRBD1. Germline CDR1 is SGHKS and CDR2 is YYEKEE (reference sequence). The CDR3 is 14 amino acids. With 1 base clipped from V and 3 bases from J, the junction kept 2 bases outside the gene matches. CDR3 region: CASSLQGAYYGYTF. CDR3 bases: TGTGCCAGCAGCTTGCAGGGGGCATACTATGGCTACACCTTC.

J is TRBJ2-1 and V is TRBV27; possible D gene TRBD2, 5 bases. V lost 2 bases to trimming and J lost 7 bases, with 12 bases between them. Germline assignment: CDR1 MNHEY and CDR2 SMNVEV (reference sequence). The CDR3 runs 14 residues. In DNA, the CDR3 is TGTGCCAGCAGTTTACGGGGAGCCTGGAATGAGCAGTTCTTC. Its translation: CASSLRGAWNEQFF.

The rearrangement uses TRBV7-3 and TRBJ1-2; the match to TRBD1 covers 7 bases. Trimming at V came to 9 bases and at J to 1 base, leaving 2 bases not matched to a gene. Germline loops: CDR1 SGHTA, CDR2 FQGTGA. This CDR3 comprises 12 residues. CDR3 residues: CASTGDNYGYTF. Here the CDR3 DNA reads TGTGCCAGTACAGGGGATAACTATGGCTACACCTTC. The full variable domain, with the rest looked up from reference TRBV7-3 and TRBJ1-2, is GAGVSQTPSNKVTEKGKYVELRCDPISGHTALYWYRQSLGQGPEFLIYFQGTGAADDSGLPNDRFFAVRPEGSVSTLKIQRTERGDSAVYLCASTGDNYGYTFGSGTRLTVV.

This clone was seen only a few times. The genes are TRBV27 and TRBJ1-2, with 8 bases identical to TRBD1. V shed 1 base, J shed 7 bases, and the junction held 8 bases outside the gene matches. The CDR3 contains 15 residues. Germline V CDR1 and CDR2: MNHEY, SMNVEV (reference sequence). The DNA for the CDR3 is TGTGCCAGCAGTTTATTTGGGACAGGACTGTCTGGCTACACCTTC. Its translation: CASSLFGTGLSGYTF.

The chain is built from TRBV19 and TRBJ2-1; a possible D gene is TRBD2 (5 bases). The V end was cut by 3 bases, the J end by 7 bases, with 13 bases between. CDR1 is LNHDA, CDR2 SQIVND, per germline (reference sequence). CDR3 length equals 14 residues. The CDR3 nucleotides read TGTGCCAGTAGTATCCGGTCTAGCCTGAATGAGCAGTTCTTC. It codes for CASSIRSSLNEQFF.

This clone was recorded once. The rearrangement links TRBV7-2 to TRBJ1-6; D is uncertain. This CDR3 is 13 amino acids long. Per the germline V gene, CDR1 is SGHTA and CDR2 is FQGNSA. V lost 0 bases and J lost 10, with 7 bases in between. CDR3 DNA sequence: TGTGCCAGCAGCTTAGCTTCGGGATCACCCCTCCACTTT. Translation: CASSLASGSPLHF. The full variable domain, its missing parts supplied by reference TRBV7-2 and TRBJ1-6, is GAGVSQSPSNKVTEKGKDVELRCDPISGHTALYWYRQSLGQGLEFLIYFQGNSAPDKSGLPSDRFSAERTGGSVSTLTIQRTQQEDSAVYLCASSLASGSPLHFGNGTRLTVT.